This TCR beta chain was recorded in a study of blood T cells in healthy people across ages. Through a sample-barcoded 5' primer and a J-beta primer mix, a second PCR was run for about 6 to 12 cycles. Each cDNA molecule was tagged by a template-switch adaptor with 12 random nucleotides. MiXCR, run by TCRdb on the 5' RACE reads, gives a single entry per CDR3 protein. The table records about 930,000 distinct CDR3 sequences, approximately 32% of them present only once. CDR1 is SGDLS, CDR2 YYNGEE, per germline. The CDR3 totals 16 residues. Deletions cut 6 bases from V and 2 bases from J, with 18 bases between. Another study also made use of these data, one on T cells of mothers and their children.

This TCR derives from a woman in her 40s in good health. Sample: blood. The chain joins TRBV9 to TRBJ2-1; D uncertain. CDR3 in amino acids: CASTTDPHGTYNEQFF. In nucleotides, the CDR3 is TGTGCCAGCACCACGGACCCGCATGGAACCTACAATGAGCAGTTCTTC.